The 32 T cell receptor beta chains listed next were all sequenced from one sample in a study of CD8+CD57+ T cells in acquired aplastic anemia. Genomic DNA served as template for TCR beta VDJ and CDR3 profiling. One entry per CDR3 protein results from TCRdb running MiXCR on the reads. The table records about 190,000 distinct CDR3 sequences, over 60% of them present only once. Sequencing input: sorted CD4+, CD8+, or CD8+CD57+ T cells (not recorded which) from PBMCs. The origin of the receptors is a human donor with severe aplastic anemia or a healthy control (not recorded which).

CDR3 nucleotides: TGTGCCAGCTGGGCCGGGGGTGAGCAGTTCTTC. Amino acid sequence: CASWAGGEQFF. The rearrangement joins TRBV7-9 to TRBJ2-1; perhaps TRBD2 as D (6 bases). Trimming stripped 8 bases from V and 9 bases from J, with 11 bases between. In germline, CDR1 is SEHNR, CDR2 FQNEAQ (reference sequence). The CDR3 is 11 amino acids.

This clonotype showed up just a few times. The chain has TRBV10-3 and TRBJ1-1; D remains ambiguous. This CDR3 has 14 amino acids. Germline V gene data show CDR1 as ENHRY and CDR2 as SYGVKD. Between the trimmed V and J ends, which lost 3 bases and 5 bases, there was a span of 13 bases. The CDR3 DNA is TGTGCCATCAGTGAACGGACCGCCGCGACTGAAGCTTTCTTT. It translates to CAISERTAATEAFF.

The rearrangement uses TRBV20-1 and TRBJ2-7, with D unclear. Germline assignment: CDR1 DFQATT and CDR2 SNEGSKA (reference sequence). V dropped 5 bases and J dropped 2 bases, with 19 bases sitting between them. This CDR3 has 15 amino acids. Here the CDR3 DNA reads TGCAGTGCTTCTCGTCGCGCGACTGGGGCCTACGAGCAGTACTTC. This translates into CSASRRATGAYEQYF.

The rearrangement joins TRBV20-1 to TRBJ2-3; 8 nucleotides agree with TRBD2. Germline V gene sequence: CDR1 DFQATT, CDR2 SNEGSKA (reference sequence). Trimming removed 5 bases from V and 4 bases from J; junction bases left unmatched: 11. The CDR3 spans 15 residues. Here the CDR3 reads CSAPSVAGRSDTQYF. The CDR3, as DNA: TGCAGTGCTCCCAGCGTAGCGGGGAGGTCAGATACGCAGTATTTT.

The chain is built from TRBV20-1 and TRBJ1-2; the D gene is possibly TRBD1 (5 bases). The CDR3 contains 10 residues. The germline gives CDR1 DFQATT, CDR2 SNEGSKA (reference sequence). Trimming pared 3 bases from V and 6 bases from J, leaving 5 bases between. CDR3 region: CSASRDGYTF. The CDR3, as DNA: TGCAGTGCTAGCAGGGATGGCTACACCTTC.

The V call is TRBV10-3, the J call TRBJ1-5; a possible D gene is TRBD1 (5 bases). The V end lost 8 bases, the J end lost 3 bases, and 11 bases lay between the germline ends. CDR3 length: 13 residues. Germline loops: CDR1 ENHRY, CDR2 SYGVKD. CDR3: CAIVPGPNQPQHF. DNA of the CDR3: TGTGCCATCGTCCCGGGGCCCAATCAGCCCCAGCATTTT.

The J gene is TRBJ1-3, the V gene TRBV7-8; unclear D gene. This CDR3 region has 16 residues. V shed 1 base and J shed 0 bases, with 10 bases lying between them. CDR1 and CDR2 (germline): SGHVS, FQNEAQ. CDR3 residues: CASSLVRAVSGNTIYF. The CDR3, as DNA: TGTGCCAGCAGCTTAGTAAGGGCGGTCTCTGGAAACACCATATATTTT.

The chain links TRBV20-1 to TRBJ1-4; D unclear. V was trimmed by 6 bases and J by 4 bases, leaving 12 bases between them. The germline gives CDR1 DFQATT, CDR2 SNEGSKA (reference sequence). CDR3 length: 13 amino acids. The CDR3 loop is CSAPTRVNEKLFF. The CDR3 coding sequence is TGCAGTGCGCCGACAAGGGTTAATGAAAAACTGTTTTTT.

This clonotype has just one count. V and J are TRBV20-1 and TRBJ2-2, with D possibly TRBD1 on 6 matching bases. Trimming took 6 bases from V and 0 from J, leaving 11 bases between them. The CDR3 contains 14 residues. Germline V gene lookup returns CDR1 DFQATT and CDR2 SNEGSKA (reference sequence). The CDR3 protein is CSAPGHSNTGELFF. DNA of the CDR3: TGCAGTGCCCCGGGACACTCGAACACCGGGGAGCTGTTTTTT.

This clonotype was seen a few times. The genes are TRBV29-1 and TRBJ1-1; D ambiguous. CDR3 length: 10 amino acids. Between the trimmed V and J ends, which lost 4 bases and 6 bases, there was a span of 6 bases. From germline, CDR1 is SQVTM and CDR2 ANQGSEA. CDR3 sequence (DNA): TGCAGCGTTGTTTCGGCTGAAGCTTTCTTT. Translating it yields CSVVSAEAFF.

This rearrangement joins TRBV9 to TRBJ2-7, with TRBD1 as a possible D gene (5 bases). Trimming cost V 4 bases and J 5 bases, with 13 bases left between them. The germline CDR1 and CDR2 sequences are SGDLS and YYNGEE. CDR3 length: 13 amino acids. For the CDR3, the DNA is TGTGCCAGCAGCCAGCTGGCAGGGAACGAGCAGTACTTC. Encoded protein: CASSQLAGNEQYF.

CDR3 in amino acids: CASSVGGRNTEAFF. The CDR3 coding sequence is TGTGCCAGCAGCGTAGGGGGCAGGAACACTGAAGCTTTCTTT. V gene TRBV9 combines with J gene TRBJ1-1; D might be TRBD1 (5 bases). Trimming removed 0 bases from V and 1 base from J, with 7 bases in between. There are 14 residues in the CDR3. Germline V gives CDR1 SGDLS, CDR2 YYNGEE.

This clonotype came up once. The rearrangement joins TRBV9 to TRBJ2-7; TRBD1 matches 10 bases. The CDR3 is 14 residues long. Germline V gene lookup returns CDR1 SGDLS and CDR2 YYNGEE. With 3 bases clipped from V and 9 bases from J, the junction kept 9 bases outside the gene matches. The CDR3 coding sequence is TGTGCCAGCAGCGGATGGACAGGGGGGCCACCGCAGTACTTC. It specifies CASSGWTGGPPQYF.

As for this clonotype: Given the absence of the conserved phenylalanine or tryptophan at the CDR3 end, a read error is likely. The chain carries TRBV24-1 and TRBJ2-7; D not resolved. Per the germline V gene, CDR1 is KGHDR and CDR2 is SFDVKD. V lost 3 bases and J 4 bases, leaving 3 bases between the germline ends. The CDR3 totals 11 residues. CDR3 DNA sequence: TGTGCCACCAGTGATGGTTACGAGCAGTACCTC. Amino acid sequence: CATSDGYEQYL.

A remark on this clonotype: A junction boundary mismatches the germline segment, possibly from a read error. The CDR3 spells CATSRDRLNTEAFF. CDR3 bases: TGTGCCACCAGCAGAGATCGTTTGAACACTGAAGCTTTCTTC. V gene TRBV15 combines with J gene TRBJ1-1, with D hard to call. Germline loops: CDR1 LNHNV, CDR2 YYDKDF (reference sequence). The CDR3 extends over 14 amino acids.

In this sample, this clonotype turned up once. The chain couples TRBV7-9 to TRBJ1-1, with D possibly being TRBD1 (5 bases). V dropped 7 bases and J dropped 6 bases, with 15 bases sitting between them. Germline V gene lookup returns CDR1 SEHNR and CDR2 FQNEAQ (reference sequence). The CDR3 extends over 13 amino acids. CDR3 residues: CASTQQGFAEAFF. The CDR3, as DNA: TGTGCCAGCACCCAGCAGGGTTTCGCTGAAGCTTTCTTT.

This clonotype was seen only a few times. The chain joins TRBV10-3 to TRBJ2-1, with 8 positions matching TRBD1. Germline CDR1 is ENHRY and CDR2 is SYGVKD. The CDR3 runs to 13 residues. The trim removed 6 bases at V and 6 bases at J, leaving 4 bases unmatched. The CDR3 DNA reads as TGTGCCATCAGCGAAACAGGGGGCAATGAGCAGTTCTTC. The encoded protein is CAISETGGNEQFF.

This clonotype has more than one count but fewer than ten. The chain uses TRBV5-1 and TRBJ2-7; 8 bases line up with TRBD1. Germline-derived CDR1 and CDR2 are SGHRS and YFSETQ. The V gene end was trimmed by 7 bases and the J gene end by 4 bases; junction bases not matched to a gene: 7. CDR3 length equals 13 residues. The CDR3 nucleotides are TGCGCCAGCGGACAGGGCATGTCGTACGAGCAGTACTTC. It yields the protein CASGQGMSYEQYF.

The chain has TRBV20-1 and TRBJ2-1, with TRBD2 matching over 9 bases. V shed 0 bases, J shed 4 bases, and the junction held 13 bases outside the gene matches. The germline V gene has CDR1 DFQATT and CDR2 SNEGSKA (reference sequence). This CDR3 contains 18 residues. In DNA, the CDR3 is TGCAGTGCTAGAGATCTGGGGGCGGGAGGGCCACATTACAATGAGCAGTTCTTC. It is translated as CSARDLGAGGPHYNEQFF.

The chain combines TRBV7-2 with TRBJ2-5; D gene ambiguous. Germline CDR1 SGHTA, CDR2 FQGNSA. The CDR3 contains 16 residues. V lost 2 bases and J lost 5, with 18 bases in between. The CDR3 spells CASSLRAANTGETQYF. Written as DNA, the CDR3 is TGTGCCAGCAGCTTACGCGCCGCGAACACCGGGGAGACCCAGTACTTC.

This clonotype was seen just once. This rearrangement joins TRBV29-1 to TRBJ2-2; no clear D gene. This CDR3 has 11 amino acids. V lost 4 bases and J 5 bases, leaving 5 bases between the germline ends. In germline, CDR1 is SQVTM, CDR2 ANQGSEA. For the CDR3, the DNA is TGCAGCGTTGTGGGTACCGGGGAGCTGTTTTTT. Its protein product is CSVVGTGELFF.

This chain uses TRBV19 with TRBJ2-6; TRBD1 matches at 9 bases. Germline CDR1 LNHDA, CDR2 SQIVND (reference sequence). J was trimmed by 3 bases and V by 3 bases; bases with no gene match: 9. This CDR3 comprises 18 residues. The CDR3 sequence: CASSMYGQGLFGANVLTF. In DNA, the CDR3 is TGTGCCAGTAGTATGTACGGACAGGGGTTGTTTGGGGCCAACGTCCTGACTTTC.

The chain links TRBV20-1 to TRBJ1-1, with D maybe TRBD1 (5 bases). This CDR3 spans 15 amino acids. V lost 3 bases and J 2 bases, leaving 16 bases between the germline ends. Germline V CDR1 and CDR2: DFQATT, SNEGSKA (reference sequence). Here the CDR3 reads CSARSSSGLNTEAFF. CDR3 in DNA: TGCAGTGCTAGGAGTTCGTCGGGGCTAAACACTGAAGCTTTCTTT.

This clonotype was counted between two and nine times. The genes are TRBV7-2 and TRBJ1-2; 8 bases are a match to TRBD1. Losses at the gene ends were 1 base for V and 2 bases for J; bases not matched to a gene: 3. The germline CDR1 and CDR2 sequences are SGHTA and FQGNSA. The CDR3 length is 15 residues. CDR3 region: CASSLDRGRNYGYTF. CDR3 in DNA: TGTGCCAGCAGCTTAGACAGGGGGAGAAACTATGGCTACACCTTC.

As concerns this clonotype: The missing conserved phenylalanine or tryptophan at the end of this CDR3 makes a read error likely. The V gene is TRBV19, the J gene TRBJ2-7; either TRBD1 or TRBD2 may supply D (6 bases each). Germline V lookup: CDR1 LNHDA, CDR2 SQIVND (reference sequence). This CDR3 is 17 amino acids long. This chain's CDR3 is CAGRNYHREEDSYEQYL. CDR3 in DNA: TGTGCCGGTAGGAACTACCACAGGGAGGAGGACTCCTACGAGCAGTACCTC.

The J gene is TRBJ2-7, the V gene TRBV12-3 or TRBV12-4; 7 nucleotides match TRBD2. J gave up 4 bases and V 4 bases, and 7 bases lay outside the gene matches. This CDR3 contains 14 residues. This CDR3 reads CASSWGGELYEQYF. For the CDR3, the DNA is TGTGCCAGCAGTTGGGGGGGGGAACTGTACGAGCAGTACTTC.

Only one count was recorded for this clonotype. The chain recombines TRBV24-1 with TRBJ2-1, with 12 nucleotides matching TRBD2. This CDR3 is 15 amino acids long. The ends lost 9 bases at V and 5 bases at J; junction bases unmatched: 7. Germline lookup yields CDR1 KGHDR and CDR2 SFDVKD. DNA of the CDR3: TGTGCCACCTCGCTAGCGGGAGGGTATAACAATGAGCAGTTCTTC. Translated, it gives CATSLAGGYNNEQFF.

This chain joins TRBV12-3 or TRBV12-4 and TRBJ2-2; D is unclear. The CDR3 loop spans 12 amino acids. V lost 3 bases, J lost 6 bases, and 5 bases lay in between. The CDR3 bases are TGTGCCAGCAGTTTTCCGTCCGGGGAGCTGTTTTTT. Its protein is CASSFPSGELFF.

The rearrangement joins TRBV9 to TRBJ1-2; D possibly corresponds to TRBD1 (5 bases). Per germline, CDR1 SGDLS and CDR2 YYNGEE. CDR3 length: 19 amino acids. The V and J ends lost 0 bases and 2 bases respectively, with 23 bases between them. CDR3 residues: CASSVVNNRGGVSNYGYTF. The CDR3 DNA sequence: TGTGCCAGCAGCGTAGTAAATAACCGGGGAGGGGTTAGCAACTATGGCTACACCTTC.

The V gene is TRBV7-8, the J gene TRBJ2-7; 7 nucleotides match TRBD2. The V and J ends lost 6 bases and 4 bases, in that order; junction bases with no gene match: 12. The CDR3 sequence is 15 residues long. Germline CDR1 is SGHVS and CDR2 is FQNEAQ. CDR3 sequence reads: CASSFGPSGRYEQYF. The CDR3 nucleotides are TGTGCCAGCAGTTTTGGCCCTAGCGGAAGATACGAGCAGTACTTC.

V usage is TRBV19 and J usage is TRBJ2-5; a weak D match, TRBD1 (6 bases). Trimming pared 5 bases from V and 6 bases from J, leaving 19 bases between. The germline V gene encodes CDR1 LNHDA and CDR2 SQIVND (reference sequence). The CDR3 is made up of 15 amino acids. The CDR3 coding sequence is TGTGCCAGTAGTGCCACCCACAGGGTTGGCCAGACCCAGTACTTC. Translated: CASSATHRVGQTQYF.

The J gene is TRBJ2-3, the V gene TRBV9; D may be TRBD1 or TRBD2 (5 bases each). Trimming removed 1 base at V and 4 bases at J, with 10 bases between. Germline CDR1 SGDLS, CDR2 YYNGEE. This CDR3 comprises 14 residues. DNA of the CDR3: TGTGCCAGCAGCGTAAGGGGAGTGGCAGATACGCAGTATTTT. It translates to CASSVRGVADTQYF.